This paragraph reports one T cell receptor (beta chain). The antigen remains unidentified. The germline gives CDR1 SGHRS, CDR2 YFSETQ. CDR3 length: 14 amino acids. TCR beta cDNA was made by 5'RACE template switching with UMIs. TCRdb re-called the 5' RACE reads; one entry per CDR3 protein, DNA not given. Here the sample table reports approximately 420,000 distinct CDR3 sequences. This record comes from a study of T cells expressing NK-cell markers. At the level of the study: Eight donors were sequenced, of whom seven were HCMV-seropositive, while the remaining one was HCMV-seronegative.

Broader study findings: Clones of NKG2C+ T cells that had expanded were of unclear HCMV specificity. Over 5 donors had dominant NKG2C+ clonotypes that comprised about 1.0-7.0% of their CD8+ T cells.

The sequence derives from a woman aged 50 to 60 in good health. The J gene is TRBJ2-1, the V gene TRBV5-1. Source material: blood T cells: a sorted CD56 or NKG2C T cell subset, CD4+ or CD8+ T cells, or bulk PBMC T cells (not recorded which). The CDR3: CASSLVFGFDEQFF. The full variable domain, its missing parts supplied by reference TRBV5-1 and TRBJ2-1, is KAGVTQTPRYLIKTRGQQVTLSCSPISGHRSVSWYQQTPGQGLQFLFEYFSETQRNKGNFPGRFSGRQFSNSRSEMNVSTLELGDSALYLCASSLVFGFDEQFFGPGTRLTVL.